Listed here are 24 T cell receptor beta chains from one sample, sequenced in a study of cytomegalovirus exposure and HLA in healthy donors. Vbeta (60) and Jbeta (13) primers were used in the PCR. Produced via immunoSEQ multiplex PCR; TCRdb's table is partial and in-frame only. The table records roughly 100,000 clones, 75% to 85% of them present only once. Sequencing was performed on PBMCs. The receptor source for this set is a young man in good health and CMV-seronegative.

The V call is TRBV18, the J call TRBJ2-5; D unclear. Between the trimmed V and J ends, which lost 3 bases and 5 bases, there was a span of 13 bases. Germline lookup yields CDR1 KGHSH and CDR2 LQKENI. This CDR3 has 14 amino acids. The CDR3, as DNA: TGTGCCAGCTCACCCGTCAGACATCAGGAGACCCAGTACTTC. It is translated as CASSPVRHQETQYF.

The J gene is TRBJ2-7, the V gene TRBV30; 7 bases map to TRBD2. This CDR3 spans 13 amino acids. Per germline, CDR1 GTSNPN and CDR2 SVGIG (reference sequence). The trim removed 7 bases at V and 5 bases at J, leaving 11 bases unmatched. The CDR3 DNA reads TGTGCCTTCTCCCATGGGGCGGGAGACGAGCAGTACTTC. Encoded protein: CAFSHGAGDEQYF.

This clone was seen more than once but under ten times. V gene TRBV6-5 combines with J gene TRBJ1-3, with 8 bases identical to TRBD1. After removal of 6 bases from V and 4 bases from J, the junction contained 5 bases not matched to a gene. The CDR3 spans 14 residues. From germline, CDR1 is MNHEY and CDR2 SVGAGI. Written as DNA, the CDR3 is TGTGCCAGCAGACTCCAGGGGGCAGGAAACACCATATATTTT. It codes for CASRLQGAGNTIYF.

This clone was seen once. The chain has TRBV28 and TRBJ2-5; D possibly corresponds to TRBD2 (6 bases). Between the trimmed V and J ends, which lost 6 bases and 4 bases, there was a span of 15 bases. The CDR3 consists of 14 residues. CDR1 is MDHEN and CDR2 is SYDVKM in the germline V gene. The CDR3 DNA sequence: TGTGCCAGCAGGGGAGGACGGCAGTTAGAGACCCAGTACTTC. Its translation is CASRGGRQLETQYF.

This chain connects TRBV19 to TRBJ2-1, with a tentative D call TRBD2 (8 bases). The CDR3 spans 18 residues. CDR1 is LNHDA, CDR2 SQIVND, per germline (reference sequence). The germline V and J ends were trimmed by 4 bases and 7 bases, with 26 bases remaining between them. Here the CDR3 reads CASSTLRSGRQGRNEQFF. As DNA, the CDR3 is TGTGCCAGTAGTACCCTGAGGAGCGGGAGACAGGGAAGGAATGAGCAGTTCTTC. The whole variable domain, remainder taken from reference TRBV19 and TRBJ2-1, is DGGITQSPKYLFRKEGQNVTLSCEQNLNHDAMYWYRQDPGQGLRLIYYSQIVNDFQKGDIAEGYSVSREKKESFPLTVTSAQKNPTAFYLCASSTLRSGRQGRNEQFFGPGTRLTVL.

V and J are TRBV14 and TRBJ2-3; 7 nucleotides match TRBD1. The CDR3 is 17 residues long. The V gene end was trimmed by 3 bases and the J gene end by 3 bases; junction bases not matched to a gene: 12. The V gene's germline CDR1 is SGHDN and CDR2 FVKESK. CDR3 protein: CASSHVVVQGWTDTQYF. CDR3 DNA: TGTGCCAGCAGCCACGTCGTCGTACAGGGGTGGACAGATACGCAGTATTTT.

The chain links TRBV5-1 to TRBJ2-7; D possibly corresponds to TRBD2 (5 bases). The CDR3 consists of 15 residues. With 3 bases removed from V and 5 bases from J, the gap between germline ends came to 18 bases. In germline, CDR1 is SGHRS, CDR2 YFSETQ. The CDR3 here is CASSSSGVLIDEQYF. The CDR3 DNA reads TGCGCCAGCAGCTCCTCCGGGGTCCTGATCGACGAGCAGTACTTC.

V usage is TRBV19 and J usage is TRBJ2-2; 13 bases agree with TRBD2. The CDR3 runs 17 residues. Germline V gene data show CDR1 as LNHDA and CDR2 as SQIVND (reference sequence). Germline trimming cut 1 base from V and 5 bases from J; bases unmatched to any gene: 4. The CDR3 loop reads CASSIGGLAGWTGELFF. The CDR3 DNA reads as TGTGCCAGTAGTATAGGGGGACTAGCGGGGTGGACCGGGGAGCTGTTTTTT.

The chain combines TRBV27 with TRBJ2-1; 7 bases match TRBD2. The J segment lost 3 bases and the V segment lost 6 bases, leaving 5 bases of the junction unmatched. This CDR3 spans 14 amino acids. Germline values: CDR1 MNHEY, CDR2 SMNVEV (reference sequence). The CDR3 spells CASSRTSRYNEQFF. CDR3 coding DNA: TGTGCCAGCAGCCGGACTAGTCGCTACAATGAGCAGTTCTTC.

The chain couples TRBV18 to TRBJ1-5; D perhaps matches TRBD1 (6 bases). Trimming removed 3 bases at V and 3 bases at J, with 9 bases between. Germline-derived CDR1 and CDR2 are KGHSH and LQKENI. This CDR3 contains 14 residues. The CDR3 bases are TGTGCCAGCTCACCGCAGGGGATCAATCAGCCCCAGCATTTT. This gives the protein CASSPQGINQPQHF.

The CDR3 DNA follows: TGTGCCAGCAGCTTAACGAGGCCAATGGGACTAGCGGGAGCTGAGCAGTTCTTC. Amino acid sequence: CASSLTRPMGLAGAEQFF. The rearrangement uses TRBV7-3 and TRBJ2-1, with TRBD2 matching 14 bases. Germline-derived CDR1 and CDR2 are SGHTA and FQGTGA. This CDR3 is 18 amino acids long. Trimming took 0 bases from V and 9 from J; bases not matched to a gene: 10.

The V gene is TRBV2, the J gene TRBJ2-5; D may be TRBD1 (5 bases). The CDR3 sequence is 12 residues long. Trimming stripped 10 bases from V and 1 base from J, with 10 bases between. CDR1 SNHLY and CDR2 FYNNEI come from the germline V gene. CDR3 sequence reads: CAIPTAQETQYF. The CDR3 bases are TGTGCCATCCCGACAGCCCAAGAGACCCAGTACTTC.

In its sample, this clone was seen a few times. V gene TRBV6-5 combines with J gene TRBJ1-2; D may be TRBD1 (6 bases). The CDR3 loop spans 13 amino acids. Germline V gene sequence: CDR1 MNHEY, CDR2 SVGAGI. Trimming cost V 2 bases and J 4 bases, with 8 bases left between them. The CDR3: CASSYQGSYGYTF. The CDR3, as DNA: TGTGCCAGCAGTTACCAGGGGAGCTATGGCTACACCTTC.

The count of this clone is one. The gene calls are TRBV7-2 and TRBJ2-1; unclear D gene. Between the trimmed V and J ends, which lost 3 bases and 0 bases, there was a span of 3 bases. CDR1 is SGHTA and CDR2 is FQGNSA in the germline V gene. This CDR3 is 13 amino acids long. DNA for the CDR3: TGTGCCAGCAGCTTCTTCTCCTACAATGAGCAGTTCTTC. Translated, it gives CASSFFSYNEQFF.

The CDR3 region is CASSLLRRDRLREQYF. Here the CDR3 DNA reads TGTGCCAGCAGCTTGCTGCGCCGGGACAGGCTCCGCGAGCAGTACTTC. The chain carries TRBV5-5 and TRBJ2-7; TRBD1 agrees at 8 bases. The length of the CDR3 is 16 residues. Germline CDR1 is SGHKS and CDR2 is YYEKEE (reference sequence). V trimming: 1 base; J trimming: 6 bases; junction bases outside the gene matches: 12. The full variable domain, rest sourced from reference TRBV5-5 and TRBJ2-7, is DAGVTQSPTHLIKTRGQQVTLRCSPISGHKSVSWYQQVLGQGPQFIFQYYEKEERGRGNFPDRFSARQFPNYSSELNVNALLLGDSALYLCASSLLRRDRLREQYFGPGTRLTVT.

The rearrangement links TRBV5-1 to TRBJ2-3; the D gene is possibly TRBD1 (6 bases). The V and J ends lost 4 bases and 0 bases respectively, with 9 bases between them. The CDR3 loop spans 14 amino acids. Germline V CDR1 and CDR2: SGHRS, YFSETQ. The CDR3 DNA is TGCGCCAGCAGCGTGGACAGAAGCACAGATACGCAGTATTTT. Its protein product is CASSVDRSTDTQYF.

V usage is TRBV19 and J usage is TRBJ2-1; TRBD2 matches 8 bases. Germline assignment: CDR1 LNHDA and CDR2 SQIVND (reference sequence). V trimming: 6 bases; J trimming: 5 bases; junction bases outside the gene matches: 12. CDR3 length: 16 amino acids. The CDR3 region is CASSPGGTSGHNEQFF. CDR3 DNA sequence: TGTGCCAGTAGCCCCGGGGGCACTAGCGGCCACAATGAGCAGTTCTTC.

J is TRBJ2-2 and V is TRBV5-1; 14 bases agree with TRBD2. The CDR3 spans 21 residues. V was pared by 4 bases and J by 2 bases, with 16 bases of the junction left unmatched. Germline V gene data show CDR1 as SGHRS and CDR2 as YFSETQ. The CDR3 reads CASSHKGLAGGLHKNTGELFF. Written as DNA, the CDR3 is TGCGCCAGCAGCCACAAAGGACTAGCGGGAGGACTCCATAAAAACACCGGGGAGCTGTTTTTT.

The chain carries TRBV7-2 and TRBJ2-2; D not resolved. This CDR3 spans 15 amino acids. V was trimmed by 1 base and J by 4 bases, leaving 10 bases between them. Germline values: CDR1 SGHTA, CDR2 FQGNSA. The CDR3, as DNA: TGTGCCAGCAGCTTAGGAAGAGTCGGCACCGGGGAGCTGTTTTTT. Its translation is CASSLGRVGTGELFF.

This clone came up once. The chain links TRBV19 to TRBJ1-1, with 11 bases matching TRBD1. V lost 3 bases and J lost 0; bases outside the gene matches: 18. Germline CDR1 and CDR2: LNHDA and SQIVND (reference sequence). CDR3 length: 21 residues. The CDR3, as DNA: TGTGCCAGTAGTATTACCGGGACAGGGGGGTATTCAGGGCTTCTGAACACTGAAGCTTTCTTT. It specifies CASSITGTGGYSGLLNTEAFF.

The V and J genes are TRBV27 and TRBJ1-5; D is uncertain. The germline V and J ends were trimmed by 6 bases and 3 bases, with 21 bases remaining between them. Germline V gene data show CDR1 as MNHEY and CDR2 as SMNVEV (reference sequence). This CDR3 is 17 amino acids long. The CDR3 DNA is TGTGCCAGCAGCCTCGGTTGGGGAGACGGTATCAATCAGCCCCAGCATTTT. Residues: CASSLGWGDGINQPQHF.

The chain's CDR3 is CASSGGRLAGVADTQYF. As DNA, the CDR3 is TGTGCCAGCAGCGGGGGGAGACTAGCGGGAGTGGCAGATACGCAGTATTTT. V usage is TRBV5-6 and J usage is TRBJ2-3; 12 bases line up with TRBD2. The length of the CDR3 is 17 residues. The ends lost 4 bases at V and 4 bases at J; junction bases unmatched: 10. Germline loops: CDR1 SGHDT, CDR2 YYEEEE.

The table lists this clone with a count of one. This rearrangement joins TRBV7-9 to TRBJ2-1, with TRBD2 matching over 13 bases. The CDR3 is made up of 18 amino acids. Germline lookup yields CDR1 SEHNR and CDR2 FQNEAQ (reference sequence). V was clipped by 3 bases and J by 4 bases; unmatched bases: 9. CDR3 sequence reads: CASSLGLAGSAQYNEQFF. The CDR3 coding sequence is TGTGCCAGCAGCTTGGGACTAGCGGGATCGGCGCAATACAATGAGCAGTTCTTC.

The CDR3 DNA sequence: TGTGCCAGCAGCACTGACAGGGAATTTTCCAATCAGCCCCAGCATTTT. Protein: CASSTDREFSNQPQHF. The V and J genes are TRBV7-2 and TRBJ1-5, with 7 bases that match TRBD1. The CDR3 sequence is 16 residues long. CDR1 and CDR2 from the germline V gene are SGHTA and FQGNSA. Unmatched junction bases numbered 10, after V lost 5 bases and J lost 3 bases.